This T cell receptor (beta chain) was recovered during a study of shared T cell receptors in the human thymus. Only in-frame clones appear in the TCRdb table, and some are missing; sequencing was by immunoSEQ multiplex PCR. The sample lists about 660,000 clones, around 89% seen once, with around 0.0099% in the top ten. Germline-derived CDR1 and CDR2 are ENHRY and SYGVKD. V lost 6 bases to trimming and J lost 2 bases; unmatched junction nucleotides: 2. CDR3 length equals 14 residues. The sample was also linked to a second study, of human thymus T cells. That source reports: Thymic resections from corrective heart surgery supplied the tissue.

Sequencing input: thymocytes. The chain is built from TRBV10-3 and TRBJ2-1, with 9 bases fitting TRBD2. The origin of this receptor is a boy under three years old with a congenital heart defect. CDR3 DNA: TGTGCCATCAGCGCTAGCGGGACCTACAATGAGCAGTTCTTC. This codes for CAISASGTYNEQFF.